This T cell receptor beta chain originates from a study of cytomegalovirus exposure and HLA in healthy donors. At the level of the study: In a previous analysis, 95 million to 130 million unique TCR beta sequences were found from 150 million to 200 million T cells.

This clone was observed a few times. Its antigen is as yet unknown. The germline V gene has CDR1 LNHDA and CDR2 SQIVND (reference sequence). Trimming cost V 3 bases and J 8 bases; bases outside gene matches: 7. The CDR3 is made up of 15 amino acids. PCR used 60 Vbeta primers and 13 Jbeta primers. Per the original methods: Later reanalysis found 60 million to 90 million unique TCR beta chains, 10 million to 12 million of them shared. TCRdb keeps only in-frame clones here, not all; method: immunoSEQ multiplex PCR. V and J calls plus clone size are reproduced from that table; the DNA served to infer D and trimming. Seen here are about 170,000 clones, approximately 76% observed once, and the top ten hold about 2.1%. Study-wide results and caveats: The study put 150 to 200 TCR beta chains on its list as cytomegalovirus-associated. Most TCR beta V segments were productive about 90% or about 30% of the time in an earlier analysis.

Input material: PBMCs. The V and J genes are TRBV19 and TRBJ1-5, with 10 bases fitting TRBD1. The TCR sequence derives from a female donor in good health and CMV-seronegative. The CDR3: CASSIAGTGEEPQHF. The CDR3, as DNA: TGTGCCAGTAGTATCGCCGGGACAGGGGAAGAGCCCCAGCATTTT.